This T cell receptor (beta chain) was obtained from a study of long-term antiretroviral therapy in people with HIV (dated by TCRdb to between 2021 and 2024). A note on the overall study: The earliest samples were collected about a decade before the 2015 WHO recommendation for immediate ART, when ART was typically delayed until CD4 counts fell. A retrospective serial study tested whether ART initiation and durable HIV suppression were associated with changes in peripheral blood TRB repertoire composition and diversity. A total of around 190 cryopreserved PBMC samples came from around 30 adults with confirmed HIV infection and were collected serially over a mean of roughly 6 years (range 1-12). Of the approximately 30 participants with HIV, roughly 10 were female. Test extractions of a monoclonal T-cell line alongside approximately 34 polyclonal samples showed no cross-contamination during QIAcube processing.

Note on this clone: The target of this receptor is not known. No much larger clone exists at a distance of one base, and base qualities are not known.

Between the V and J ends, shortened by 8 bases and 0 bases respectively, the junction contains 11 bases. Looking up the germline V gene yields CDR1 ENHRY and CDR2 SYGVKD. Taken from cysteine to phenylalanine, the CDR3 has 14 residues. The CDR3 DNA has 42 bases and is translated from base 1. Here is what the overall study found, with its caveats: A significant increase in TRB diversity was found to be associated with ART initiation, although TRB diversity was observed to remain significantly below that of transplant donor controls even after long-term ART. CDR3 length ranges in HIV repertoires were narrower than in controls, and network structure suggested an antigen-experienced repertoire with only a slight naive shift after ART. Since PBMC availability was limited, sequencing covered only the TCR beta chain, with no alpha chain pairing. The samples span the years 2004 to 2017, and the ART regimens used may be less effective than current regimens. Inferences about post-ART repertoire changes are limited because no data were available on ART adherence, viral resistance or therapy changes. Because cell numbers in pre-ART samples were limited, unsorted PBMC were profiled instead of sorted CD4+ and CD8+ T cells. Expanded TRB clones identified before ART initiation dominated the repertoire across all time points, though the dominance fluctuated and decreased in many PLHIV after ART.

Inclusion was restricted to participants for whom at least one PBMC sample before ART initiation and at least two post-ART samples were available. Every participant with HIV received treatment in the United States of America. Before DNA extraction, cryopreserved samples containing about 0.9-11 million PBMC were thawed and washed. At the time of the earliest PBMC sample, participants with HIV were aged between 23 and 54 years. Per participant, PBMC samples came from 1-4 timepoints prior to ART initiation and 2-8 timepoints following ART initiation, for a median of 7 samples. Serial HIV viral load, CD4+ T-cell count, ART history and demographic data were obtained for every participant. Genomic DNA was extracted from unsorted PBMC with a Qiagen kit on a QIAcube, processed in batches of 12 samples. Sequencing of the TRB variable region was done with the immunoSEQ hsTCRB v3.0 assay at survey level resolution. The targeted TRB sequencing depth was roughly 35,000-50,000 T-cell genomes per sample. TRB libraries were pooled and sequenced on an Illumina MiSeq using a v3 150-cycle kit. Processing in the source paper ran as follows. Analysis of repertoires was carried out in R inside a reproducible Nextflow workflow spanning QC, data transformation and analysis. LymphoSeq2, an R package for exploring AIRR-Seq data, was used to implement the custom analyses. A handful of samples that yielded fewer than 5000 total TRB sequences were excluded, so that some 190 HIV repertoires were analyzed. Of the 188 retained HIV repertoires, about 60 were collected before and around 130 after ART initiation. Repertoires were downsampled to 5000 TRB nucleotide sequences, and summary statistics were averaged over 100 downsampling iterations. Only TRB sequences with CDR3 regions of at least seven amino acids were retained for analysis. Diversity was measured with a Shannon entropy-derived clonality score and the Gini coefficient. Repertoire networks linked the top 5000 CDR3 amino acid sequences whenever two sequences differed by an edit distance of one. For TRB CDR3 amino acid sequences, antigen specificity groups and MHC restriction were predicted with GLIPH2. Known CMV, EBV, HIV or tissue antigen associations were flagged by matching CDR3 amino acid sequences against VDJdb and McPAS-TCR. Pre-ART, post-ART and control groups were compared with Wilcoxon signed-rank tests and Holm-Bonferroni correction. The immuneACCESS repertoire file appears here via TCRdb, limited to in-frame rearrangements. These files lack a portion of the clones; in checked studies, under half of the deficit traces to unresolved V genes, and the cause of the others is not known. The V and J calls and clone size come from that table; D and trimming were worked out from the DNA. Recorded for this sample are 21,000 or so clones; roughly 86% of them occurred a single time. The ten largest clones capture around 3.3% of the sample.

This receptor was identified in a woman between 50 and 59 years old with HIV. The chain was built from TRBV10-3 and TRBJ2-1, with the D segment identity uncertain. The source material was unsorted PBMCs, sampled 2.6 years after starting antiretroviral therapy. The nucleotides read TGTGCCATCTCGGCAGAGAGCTCCTACAATGAGCAGTTCTTC. This is translated as CAISAESSYNEQFF.